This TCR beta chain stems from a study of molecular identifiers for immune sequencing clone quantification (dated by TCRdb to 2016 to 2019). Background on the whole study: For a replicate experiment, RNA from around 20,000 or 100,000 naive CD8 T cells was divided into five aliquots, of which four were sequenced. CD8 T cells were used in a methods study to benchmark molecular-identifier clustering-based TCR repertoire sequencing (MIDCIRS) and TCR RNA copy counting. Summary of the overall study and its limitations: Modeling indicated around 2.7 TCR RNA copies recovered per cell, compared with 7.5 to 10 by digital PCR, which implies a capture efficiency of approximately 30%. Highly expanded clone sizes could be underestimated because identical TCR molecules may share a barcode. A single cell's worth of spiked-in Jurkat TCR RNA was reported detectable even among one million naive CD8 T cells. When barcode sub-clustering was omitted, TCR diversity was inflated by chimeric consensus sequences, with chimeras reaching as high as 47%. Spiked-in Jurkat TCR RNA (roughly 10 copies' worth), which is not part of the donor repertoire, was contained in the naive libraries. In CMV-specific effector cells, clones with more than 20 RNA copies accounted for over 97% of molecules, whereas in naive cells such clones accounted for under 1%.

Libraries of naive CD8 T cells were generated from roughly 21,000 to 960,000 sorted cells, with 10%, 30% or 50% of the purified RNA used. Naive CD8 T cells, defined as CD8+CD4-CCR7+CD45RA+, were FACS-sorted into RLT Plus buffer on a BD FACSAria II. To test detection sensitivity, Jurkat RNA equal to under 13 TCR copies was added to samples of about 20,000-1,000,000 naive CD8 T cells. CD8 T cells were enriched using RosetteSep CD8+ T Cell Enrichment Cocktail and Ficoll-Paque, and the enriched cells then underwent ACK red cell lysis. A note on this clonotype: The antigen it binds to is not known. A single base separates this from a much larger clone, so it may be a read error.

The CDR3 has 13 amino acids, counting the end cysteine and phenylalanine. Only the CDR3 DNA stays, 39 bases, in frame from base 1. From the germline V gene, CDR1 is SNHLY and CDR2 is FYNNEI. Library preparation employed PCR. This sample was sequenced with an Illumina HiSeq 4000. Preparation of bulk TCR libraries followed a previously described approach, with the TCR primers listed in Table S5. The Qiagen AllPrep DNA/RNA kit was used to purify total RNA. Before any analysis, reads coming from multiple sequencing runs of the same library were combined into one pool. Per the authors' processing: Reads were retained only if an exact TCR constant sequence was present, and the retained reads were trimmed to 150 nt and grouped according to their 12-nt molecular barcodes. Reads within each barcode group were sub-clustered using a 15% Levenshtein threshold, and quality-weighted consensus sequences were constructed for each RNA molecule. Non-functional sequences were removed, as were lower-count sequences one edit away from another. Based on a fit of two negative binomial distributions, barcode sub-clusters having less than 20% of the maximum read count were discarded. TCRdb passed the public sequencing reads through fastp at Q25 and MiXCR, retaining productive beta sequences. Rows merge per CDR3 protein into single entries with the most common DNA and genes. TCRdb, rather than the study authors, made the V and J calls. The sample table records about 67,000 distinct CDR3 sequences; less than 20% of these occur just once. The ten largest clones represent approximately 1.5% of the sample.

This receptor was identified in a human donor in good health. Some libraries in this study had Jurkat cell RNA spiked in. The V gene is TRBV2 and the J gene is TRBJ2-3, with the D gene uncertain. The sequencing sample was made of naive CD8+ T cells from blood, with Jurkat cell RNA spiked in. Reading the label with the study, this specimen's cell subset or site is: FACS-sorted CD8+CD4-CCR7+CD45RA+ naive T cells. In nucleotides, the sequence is TGTGCCAGCAGTGAAGCGGGGATAGATATGCAGTATTTT. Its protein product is CASSEAGIDMQYF.